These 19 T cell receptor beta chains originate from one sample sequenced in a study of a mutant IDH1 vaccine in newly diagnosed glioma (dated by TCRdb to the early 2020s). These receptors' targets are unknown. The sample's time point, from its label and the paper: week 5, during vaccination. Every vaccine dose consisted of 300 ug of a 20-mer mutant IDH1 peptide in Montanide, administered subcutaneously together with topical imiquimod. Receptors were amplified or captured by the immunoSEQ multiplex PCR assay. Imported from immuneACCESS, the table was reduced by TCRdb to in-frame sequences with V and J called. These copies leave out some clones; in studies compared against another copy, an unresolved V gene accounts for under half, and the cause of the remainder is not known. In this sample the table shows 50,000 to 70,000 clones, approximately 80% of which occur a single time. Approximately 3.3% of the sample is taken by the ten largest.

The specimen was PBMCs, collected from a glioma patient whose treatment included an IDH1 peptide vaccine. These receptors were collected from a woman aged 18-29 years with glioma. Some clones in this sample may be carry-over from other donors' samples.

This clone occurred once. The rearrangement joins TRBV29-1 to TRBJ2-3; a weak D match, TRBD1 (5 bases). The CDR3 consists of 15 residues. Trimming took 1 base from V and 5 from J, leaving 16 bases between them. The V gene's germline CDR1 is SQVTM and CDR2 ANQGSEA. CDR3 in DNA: TGCAGCGTTGAAGTCAGGGTACTTAATGGAGATACGCAGTATTTT. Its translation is CSVEVRVLNGDTQYF.

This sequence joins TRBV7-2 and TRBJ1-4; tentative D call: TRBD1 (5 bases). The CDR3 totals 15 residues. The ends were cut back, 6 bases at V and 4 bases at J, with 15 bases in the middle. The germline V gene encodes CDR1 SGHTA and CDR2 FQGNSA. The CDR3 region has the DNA TGTGCCAGCAGTCCACAAAGGGGCTTTAATGAAAAACTGTTTTTT. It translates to CASSPQRGFNEKLFF.

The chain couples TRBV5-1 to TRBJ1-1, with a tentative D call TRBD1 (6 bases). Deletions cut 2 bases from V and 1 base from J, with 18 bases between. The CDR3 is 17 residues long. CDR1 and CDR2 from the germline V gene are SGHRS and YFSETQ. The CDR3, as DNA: TGCGCCAGCAGCTTCTTCAGGGGCGGAGAGGGGAACACTGAAGCTTTCTTT. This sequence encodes CASSFFRGGEGNTEAFF.

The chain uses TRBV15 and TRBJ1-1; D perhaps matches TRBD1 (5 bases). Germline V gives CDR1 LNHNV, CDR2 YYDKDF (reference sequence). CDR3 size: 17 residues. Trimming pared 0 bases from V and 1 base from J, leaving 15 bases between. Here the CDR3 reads CATSRDGGETANTEAFF. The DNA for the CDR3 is TGTGCCACCAGCAGAGATGGGGGGGAGACCGCGAACACTGAAGCTTTCTTT.

Here the CDR3 DNA reads TGTGCCAGCAGCAATCGAGAAATTGCCTACGAGCAGTACTTC. Translated: CASSNREIAYEQYF. The rearrangement links TRBV7-3 to TRBJ2-7; D ambiguous. The CDR3 totals 14 residues. Trimming took off 5 bases at V and 2 bases at J, with 13 bases between the two ends. CDR1 and CDR2 (germline): SGHTA, FQGTGA.

The CDR3 sequence is CASAGQGLMNTEAFF. Written as DNA, the CDR3 is TGTGCCAGCGCGGGACAGGGTCTTATGAACACTGAAGCTTTCTTT. V is TRBV7-9 and J is TRBJ1-1; 9 bases line up with TRBD1. Germline V lookup: CDR1 SEHNR, CDR2 FQNEAQ (reference sequence). The CDR3 runs to 15 residues. With 8 bases clipped from V and 0 bases from J, the junction kept 7 bases outside the gene matches.

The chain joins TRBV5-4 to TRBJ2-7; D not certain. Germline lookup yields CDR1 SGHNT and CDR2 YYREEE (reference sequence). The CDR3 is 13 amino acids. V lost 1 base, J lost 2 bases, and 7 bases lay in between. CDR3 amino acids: CASSLPPTYEQYF. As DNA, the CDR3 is TGTGCCAGCAGCTTGCCCCCAACCTACGAGCAGTACTTC.

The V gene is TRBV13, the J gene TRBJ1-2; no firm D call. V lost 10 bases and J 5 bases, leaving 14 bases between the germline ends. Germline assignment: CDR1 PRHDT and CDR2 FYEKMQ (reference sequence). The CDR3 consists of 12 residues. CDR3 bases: TGTGCCACCCCTCGACGTTCTTATGGCTACACCTTC. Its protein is CATPRRSYGYTF.

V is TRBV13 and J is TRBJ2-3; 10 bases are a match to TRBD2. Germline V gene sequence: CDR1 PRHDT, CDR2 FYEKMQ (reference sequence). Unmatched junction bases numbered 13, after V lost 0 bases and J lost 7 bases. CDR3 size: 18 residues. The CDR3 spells CASSLGSPLSGGANTQYF. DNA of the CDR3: TGTGCCAGCAGCTTAGGATCCCCACTAAGCGGGGGGGCTAATACGCAGTATTTT.

CDR3 sequence: CASSTTISYNSPLHF. CDR3 bases: TGTGCCAGCAGTACGACAATCTCCTATAATTCACCCCTCCACTTT. This chain uses TRBV6-1 with TRBJ1-6; D remains unclear. The CDR3 has 15 amino acids. Germline assignment: CDR1 MNHNS and CDR2 SASEGT. Trimming took 5 bases from V and 0 from J, leaving 8 bases between them.

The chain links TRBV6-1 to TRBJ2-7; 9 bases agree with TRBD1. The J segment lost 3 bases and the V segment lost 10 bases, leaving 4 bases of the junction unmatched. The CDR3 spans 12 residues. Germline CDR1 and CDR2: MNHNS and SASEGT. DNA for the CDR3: TGTGCCACCGGGACAGGGAGCTACGAGCAGTACTTC. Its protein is CATGTGSYEQYF.

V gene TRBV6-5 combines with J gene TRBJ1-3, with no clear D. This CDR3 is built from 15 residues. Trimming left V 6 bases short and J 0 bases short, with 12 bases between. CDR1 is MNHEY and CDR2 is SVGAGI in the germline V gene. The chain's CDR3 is CASREYPSSGNTIYF. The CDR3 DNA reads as TGTGCCAGCAGGGAATACCCCTCCTCTGGAAACACCATATATTTT.

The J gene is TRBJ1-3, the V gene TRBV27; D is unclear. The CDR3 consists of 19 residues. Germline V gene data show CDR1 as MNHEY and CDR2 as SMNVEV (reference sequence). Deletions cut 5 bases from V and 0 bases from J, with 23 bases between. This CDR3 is CASSAHSFPNSDSGNTIYF. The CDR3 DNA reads TGTGCCAGCAGTGCGCACAGTTTCCCTAATTCCGACTCTGGAAACACCATATATTTT.

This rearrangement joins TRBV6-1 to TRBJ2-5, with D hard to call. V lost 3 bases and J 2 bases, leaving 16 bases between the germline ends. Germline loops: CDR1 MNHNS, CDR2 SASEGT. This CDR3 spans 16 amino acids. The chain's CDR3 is CASSDPLTLGQETQYF. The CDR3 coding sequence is TGTGCCAGCAGTGATCCCTTAACACTGGGTCAAGAGACCCAGTACTTC.

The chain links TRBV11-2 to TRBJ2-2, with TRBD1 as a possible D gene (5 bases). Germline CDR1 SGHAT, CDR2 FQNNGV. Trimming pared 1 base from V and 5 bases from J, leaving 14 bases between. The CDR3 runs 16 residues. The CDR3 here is CASSLGIQGGTGELFF. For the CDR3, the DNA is TGTGCCAGCAGCTTAGGTATCCAGGGCGGTACCGGGGAGCTGTTTTTT. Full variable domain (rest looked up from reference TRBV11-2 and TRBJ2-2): EAGVAQSPRYKIIEKRQSVAFWCNPISGHATLYWYQQILGQGPKLLIQFQNNGVVDDSQLPKDRFSAERLKGVDSTLKIQPAKLEDSAVYLCASSLGIQGGTGELFFGEGSRLTVL.

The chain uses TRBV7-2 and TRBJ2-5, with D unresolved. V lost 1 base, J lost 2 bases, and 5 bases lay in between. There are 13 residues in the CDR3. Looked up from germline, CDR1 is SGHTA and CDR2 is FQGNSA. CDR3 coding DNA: TGTGCCAGCAGCTTAGGGCAGCAAGAGACCCAGTACTTC. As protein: CASSLGQQETQYF.

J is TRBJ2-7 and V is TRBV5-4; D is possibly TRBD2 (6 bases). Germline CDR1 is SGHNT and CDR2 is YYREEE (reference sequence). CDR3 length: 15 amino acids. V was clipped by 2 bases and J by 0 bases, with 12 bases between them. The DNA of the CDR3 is TGTGCCAGCAGCTTTTCCGGGACTGGCTCCTACGAGCAGTACTTC. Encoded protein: CASSFSGTGSYEQYF. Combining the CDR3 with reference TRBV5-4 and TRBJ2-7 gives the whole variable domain ETGVTQSPTHLIKTRGQQVTLRCSSQSGHNTVSWYQQALGQGPQFIFQYYREEENGRGNFPPRFSGLQFPNYSSELNVNALELDDSALYLCASSFSGTGSYEQYFGPGTRLTVT.

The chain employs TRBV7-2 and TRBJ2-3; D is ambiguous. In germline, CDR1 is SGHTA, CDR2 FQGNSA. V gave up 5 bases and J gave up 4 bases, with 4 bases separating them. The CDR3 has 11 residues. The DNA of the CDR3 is TGTGCCAGCAGCCCCCCAGATACGCAGTATTTT. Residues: CASSPPDTQYF.

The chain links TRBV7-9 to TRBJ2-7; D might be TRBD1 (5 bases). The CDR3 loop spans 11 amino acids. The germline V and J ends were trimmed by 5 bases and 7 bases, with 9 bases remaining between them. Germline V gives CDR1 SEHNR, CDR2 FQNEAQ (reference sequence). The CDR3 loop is CASSPGLEQYF. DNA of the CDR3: TGTGCCAGCAGCCCAGGGCTAGAGCAGTACTTC. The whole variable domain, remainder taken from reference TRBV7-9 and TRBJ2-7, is DTGVSQNPRHKITKRGQNVTFRCDPISEHNRLYWYRQTLGQGPEFLTYFQNEAQLEKSRLLSDRFSAERPKGSFSTLEIQRTEQGDSAMYLCASSPGLEQYFGPGTRLTVT.